This TCR beta chain derives from a study of glioma-infiltrating T cells after dendritic cell vaccination. Input was around 2.1 ug genomic DNA, or all available if less. The primer mix had 60 V beta and 13 J beta primers. Produced via immunoSEQ multiplex PCR; TCRdb's table is partial and in-frame only. Found here are around 78,000 clones, around 86% of them singletons; the top ten hold around 2.1%. The sample's time point: after dendritic cell vaccination, including at tumor progression/relapse. Trimming took 3 bases from V and 6 from J, leaving 8 bases between them. The CDR3 spans 12 residues. Germline V lookup: CDR1 GTSNPN, CDR2 SVGIG (reference sequence).

The chain employs TRBV30 and TRBJ1-4; D is unclear. The starting material was blood, obtained after dendritic cell vaccination. The receptor comes from a human donor with glioblastoma. The CDR3: CAWRWGDEKLFF. The CDR3 DNA follows: TGTGCCTGGAGGTGGGGAGATGAAAAACTGTTTTTT.